Following are 24 T cell receptor beta chains from one sample sequenced in a study of immune evolution from preneoplasia to lung adenocarcinoma. Sequenced by immunoSEQ multiplex PCR; TCRdb stores in-frame clones only, minus some. The table lists 4,800 or so clones, roughly 85% of them singletons, with 26% in the top ten. The sample was FFPE normal lung tissue adjacent to the tumor. Receptors were obtained from a person in their 60s with lung adenocarcinoma.

In this sample, this clone turned up once. The chain uses TRBV11-3 and TRBJ2-5; D not certain. Germline V gene data show CDR1 as SGHNT and CDR2 as YENEEA. The V end lost 2 bases, the J end lost 4 bases, and 5 bases lay between the germline ends. CDR3 length equals 12 residues. CDR3 region: CASSLNGETQYF. The CDR3 coding sequence is TGTGCCAGCAGCTTAAATGGAGAGACCCAGTACTTC.

V usage is TRBV5-1 and J usage is TRBJ1-2, with D unresolved. Trimming took 0 bases from V and 8 from J, leaving 17 bases between them. CDR1 SGHRS and CDR2 YFSETQ come from the germline V gene. The CDR3 has 15 residues. Here the CDR3 DNA reads TGCGCCAGCAGCTTGGATAAATACGGACCGGGGGGCTACACCTTC. Amino acids: CASSLDKYGPGGYTF.

This clone is a singleton in its sample. The junction differs from germline at one of its ends, possibly a read error. V usage is TRBV20-1 and J usage is TRBJ1-2; possibly TRBD1 for D (6 bases). The CDR3 has 10 residues. The germline gives CDR1 DFQATT, CDR2 SNEGSKA (reference sequence). The CDR3 nucleotides read TGCAGTGCTAGATGGACAGCTATTTACTTC. Translation gives CSARWTAIYF.

This chain uses TRBV10-3 with TRBJ2-7; 9 bases align to TRBD2. The CDR3 is 14 residues long. Germline loops: CDR1 ENHRY, CDR2 SYGVKD. The CDR3 DNA reads TGTGCCATCAGTGAGTCCATAGCGGGGGCCTTCGGGATAGTC. This translates into CAISESIAGAFGIV.

The genes are TRBV30 and TRBJ1-1; D is perhaps TRBD1 (5 bases). Trimming left V 2 bases short and J 4 bases short, with 29 bases between. The CDR3 is made up of 19 amino acids. Germline V lookup: CDR1 GTSNPN, CDR2 SVGIG (reference sequence). CDR3 coding DNA: TGTGCCTGGAGTCCCCGGGGAAATGGGGGGAACATGGGGAGCACTGAAGCTTTCTTT. Its protein product is CAWSPRGNGGNMGSTEAFF.

The chain joins TRBV4-1 to TRBJ1-1; tentative D call: TRBD1 (5 bases). This CDR3 region has 16 residues. Germline-derived CDR1 and CDR2 are MGHRA and YSYEKL. Trimming took off 0 bases at V and 10 bases at J, with 21 bases between the two ends. CDR3 protein: CASSQDVMTARGGAFF. Here the CDR3 DNA reads TGCGCCAGCAGCCAAGATGTCATGACAGCCCGAGGAGGAGCTTTCTTT.

The rearrangement uses TRBV28 and TRBJ1-4; D perhaps matches TRBD1 (6 bases). V shed 6 bases and J shed 0 bases, with 17 bases lying between them. The CDR3 is 17 amino acids. CDR1 is MDHEN and CDR2 is SYDVKM in the germline V gene. CDR3 loop: CASRSPTGGATNEKLFF. The CDR3 DNA is TGTGCCAGCAGGAGTCCGACAGGAGGAGCAACTAATGAAAAACTGTTTTTT.

V and J are TRBV2 and TRBJ1-3; D is possibly TRBD1 (5 bases). The CDR3 length is 14 residues. In germline, CDR1 is SNHLY, CDR2 FYNNEI. V was shortened by 5 bases and J by 7 bases, with 15 bases between the two germline ends. CDR3 sequence: CASSHPGVGNTIYF. In nucleotides, the CDR3 is TGTGCCAGCAGTCATCCGGGGGTGGGGAACACCATATATTTT.

The chain employs TRBV6-6 and TRBJ1-5; TRBD1 might be the D (5 bases). CDR3 size: 13 residues. Per the germline V gene, CDR1 is MNHNY and CDR2 is SVGAGI (reference sequence). Trimming took 11 bases from V and 0 from J, leaving 11 bases between them. In DNA, the CDR3 is TGTGCCGGGACGGGCTATAGCAATCAGCCCCAGCATTTT. Translation: CAGTGYSNQPQHF.

The chain has TRBV19 and TRBJ2-2; 8 nucleotides agree with TRBD1. Germline lookup yields CDR1 LNHDA and CDR2 SQIVND (reference sequence). The CDR3 contains 14 residues. Trimming removed 3 bases from V and 7 bases from J; junction bases left unmatched: 4. The CDR3 sequence: CASSIQGAHGELFF. In DNA form, the CDR3 reads TGTGCCAGTAGTATCCAGGGGGCGCACGGGGAGCTGTTTTTT.

The rearrangement links TRBV6-6 to TRBJ1-2; the D gene is possibly TRBD1 (5 bases). The CDR3 is made up of 13 amino acids. V lost 6 bases and J 4 bases, leaving 12 bases between the germline ends. Per the germline V gene, CDR1 is MNHNY and CDR2 is SVGAGI (reference sequence). The CDR3: CASRDSASYGYTF. CDR3 nucleotide sequence: TGTGCCAGCAGAGACAGTGCATCCTATGGCTACACCTTC.

The genes are TRBV25-1 and TRBJ1-4; D is unclear. Trimming took off 7 bases at V and 6 bases at J, with 12 bases between the two ends. Germline assignment: CDR1 MGHDK and CDR2 SYGVNS. The CDR3 has 13 residues. Here the CDR3 reads CASKYGSDEKLFF. CDR3 sequence (DNA): TGTGCCAGCAAGTATGGGTCGGATGAAAAACTGTTTTTT.

The gene calls are TRBV25-1 and TRBJ2-3; the match to TRBD2 covers 7 bases. The junction had 10 bases not matched to a gene; V was cut back by 8 bases and J by 2 bases. Looked up from germline, CDR1 is MGHDK and CDR2 is SYGVNS. This CDR3 spans 15 amino acids. The CDR3 nucleotides are TGTGCCAGCGGGGGGGGAGCGGGGTTCACAGATACGCAGTATTTT. It yields the protein CASGGGAGFTDTQYF.

This clone has a single count. The V and J genes are TRBV11-2 and TRBJ2-7, with no clear D. CDR1 is SGHAT, CDR2 FQNNGV, per germline. With 1 base removed from V and 3 bases from J, the gap between germline ends came to 13 bases. The CDR3 runs to 15 residues. CDR3 loop: CASSLVVGSFYEQYF. CDR3 nucleotide sequence: TGTGCCAGCAGCTTAGTGGTTGGTAGCTTCTACGAGCAGTACTTC.

The V gene is TRBV27, the J gene TRBJ1-1; D unclear. V was trimmed by 5 bases and J by 5 bases, leaving 12 bases between them. There are 13 residues in the CDR3. The V gene's germline CDR1 is MNHEY and CDR2 SMNVEV (reference sequence). The DNA of the CDR3 is TGTGCCAGCAGTCCTATAGGGTGGACTGAAGCTTTCTTT. Its protein product is CASSPIGWTEAFF.

The chain joins TRBV30 to TRBJ1-3; no firm D call. V lost 2 bases, J lost 0 bases, and 11 bases lay in between. Germline V CDR1 and CDR2: GTSNPN, SVGIG (reference sequence). This CDR3 has 15 amino acids. This CDR3 reads CAWSMGSPSGNTIYF. DNA of the CDR3: TGTGCCTGGAGTATGGGGAGCCCCTCTGGAAACACCATATATTTT.

The V gene is TRBV28, the J gene TRBJ2-3; D is perhaps TRBD2 (6 bases). V lost 8 bases, J lost 4 bases, and 28 bases lay in between. Germline assignment: CDR1 MDHEN and CDR2 SYDVKM. The CDR3 length is 18 residues. The CDR3 protein is CASGRVSRGELIADTQYF. The CDR3, as DNA: TGTGCCAGCGGAAGGGTGTCGCGGGGAGAGTTAATCGCAGATACGCAGTATTTT.

The chain is built from TRBV28 and TRBJ1-5; 8 bases are a match to TRBD1. V lost 8 bases and J lost 6; bases outside the gene matches: 3. The CDR3 consists of 12 residues. Germline V gene sequence: CDR1 MDHEN, CDR2 SYDVKM. The CDR3 spells CASGQGAQPQHF. In nucleotides, the CDR3 is TGTGCCAGCGGCCAGGGGGCTCAGCCCCAGCATTTT.

The chain is built from TRBV7-8 and TRBJ2-5; D is unresolved. There are 15 residues in the CDR3. Germline lookup yields CDR1 SGHVS and CDR2 FQNEAQ. The germline V and J ends were trimmed by 3 bases and 5 bases, with 16 bases remaining between them. Written as DNA, the CDR3 is TGTGCCAGCAGCTTTGGACGCGGAGCAGTCGAGACCCAGTACTTC. Its protein product is CASSFGRGAVETQYF.

V usage is TRBV6-1 and J usage is TRBJ2-4; D might be TRBD1 or TRBD2, each matching 5 bases. This CDR3 is 15 amino acids long. Trimming shortened V by 5 bases and J by 0 bases, and 11 bases separated the two germline ends. Per the germline V gene, CDR1 is MNHNS and CDR2 is SASEGT. Here the CDR3 reads CASSLTEGAKNIQYF. DNA of the CDR3: TGTGCCAGCAGTCTGACAGAGGGAGCCAAAAACATTCAGTACTTC.

The chain is built from TRBV5-5 and TRBJ2-3; 13 bases are shared with TRBD2. This CDR3 is 17 amino acids long. V shed 0 bases, J shed 4 bases, and the junction held 5 bases outside the gene matches. Looked up from germline, CDR1 is SGHKS and CDR2 is YYEKEE (reference sequence). The CDR3 reads CASSLGRLAGGSDTQYF. The CDR3 DNA reads TGTGCCAGCAGCTTGGGACGACTAGCGGGAGGATCAGATACGCAGTATTTT.

The chain links TRBV18 to TRBJ2-5; 10 bases match TRBD2. Germline values: CDR1 KGHSH, CDR2 LQKENI. The CDR3 length is 16 residues. V shed 2 bases, J shed 2 bases, and the junction held 5 bases outside the gene matches. CDR3 region: CASSPSGGAVQETQYF. The CDR3 DNA sequence: TGTGCCAGCTCACCAAGCGGGGGGGCAGTTCAAGAGACCCAGTACTTC.

The chain has TRBV20-1 and TRBJ1-2, with D possibly being TRBD1 (5 bases). V gave up 5 bases and J gave up 3 bases, with 7 bases separating them. This CDR3 is 11 amino acids long. In germline, CDR1 is DFQATT, CDR2 SNEGSKA (reference sequence). The CDR3 here is CSAGGDYGYTF. CDR3 nucleotide sequence: TGCAGTGCTGGGGGAGACTATGGCTACACCTTC.

Comment on this clone: The junction differs from germline at one of its ends, possibly a read error. The same CDR3 is also encoded by other DNA sequences in this sample. The chain employs TRBV11-3 and TRBJ1-1; 7 bases agree with TRBD1. The germline V gene encodes CDR1 SGHNT and CDR2 YENEEA. The CDR3 contains 13 residues. The CDR3 protein is CASSSGGATEAFF. CDR3 DNA: TGTGCCAGCAGCTCAGGGGGGGCCACTGAAGCTTTTTTT.